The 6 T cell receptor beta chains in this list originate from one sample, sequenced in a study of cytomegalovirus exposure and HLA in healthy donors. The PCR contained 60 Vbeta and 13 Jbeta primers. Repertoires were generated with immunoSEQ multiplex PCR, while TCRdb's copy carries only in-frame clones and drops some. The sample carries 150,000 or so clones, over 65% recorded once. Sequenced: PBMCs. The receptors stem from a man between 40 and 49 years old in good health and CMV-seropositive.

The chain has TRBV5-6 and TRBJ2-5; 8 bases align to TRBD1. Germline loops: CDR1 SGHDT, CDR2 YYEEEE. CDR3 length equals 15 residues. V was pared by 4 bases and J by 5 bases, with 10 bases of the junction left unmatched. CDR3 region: CASSPGTGFGETQYF. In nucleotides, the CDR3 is TGTGCCAGCAGCCCCGGGACAGGATTCGGCGAGACCCAGTACTTC.

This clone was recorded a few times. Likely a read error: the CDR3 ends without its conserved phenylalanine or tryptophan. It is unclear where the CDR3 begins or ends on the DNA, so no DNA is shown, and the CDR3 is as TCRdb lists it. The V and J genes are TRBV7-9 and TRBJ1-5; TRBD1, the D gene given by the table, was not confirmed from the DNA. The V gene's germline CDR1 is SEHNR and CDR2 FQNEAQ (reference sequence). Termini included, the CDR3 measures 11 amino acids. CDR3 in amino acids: CASSFNTPTCY.

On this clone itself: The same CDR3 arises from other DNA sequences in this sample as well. The CDR3 DNA is TGTGCCAGCAGCCTACAGGGCGGAGCGAACACTGAAGCTTTCTTT. Encoded protein: CASSLQGGANTEAFF. V usage is TRBV7-9 and J usage is TRBJ1-1; possibly TRBD1 for D (6 bases). This CDR3 has 15 amino acids. V was cut by 5 bases and J by 1 base, with 14 bases left in between. Germline CDR1 SEHNR, CDR2 FQNEAQ (reference sequence).

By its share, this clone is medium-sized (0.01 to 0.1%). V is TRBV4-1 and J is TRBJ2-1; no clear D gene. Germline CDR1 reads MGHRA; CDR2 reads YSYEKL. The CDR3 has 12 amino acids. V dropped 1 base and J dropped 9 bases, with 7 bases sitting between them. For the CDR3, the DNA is TGCGCCAGCAGCCAAGCGAACGGTGAGCAGTTCTTC. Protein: CASSQANGEQFF.

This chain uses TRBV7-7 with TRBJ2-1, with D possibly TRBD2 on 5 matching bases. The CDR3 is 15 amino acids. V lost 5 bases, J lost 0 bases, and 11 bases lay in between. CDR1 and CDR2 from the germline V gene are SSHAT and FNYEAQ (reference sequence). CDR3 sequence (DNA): TGTGCCAGCAGCGCCGGGATAGACTCCTACAATGAGCAGTTCTTC. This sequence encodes CASSAGIDSYNEQFF. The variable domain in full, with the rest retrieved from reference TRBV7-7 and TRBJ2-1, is GAGVSQSPRYKVTKRGQDVTLRCDPISSHATLYWYQQALGQGPEFLTYFNYEAQPDKSGLPSDRFSAERPEGSISTLTIQRTEQRDSAMYRCASSAGIDSYNEQFFGPGTRLTVL.

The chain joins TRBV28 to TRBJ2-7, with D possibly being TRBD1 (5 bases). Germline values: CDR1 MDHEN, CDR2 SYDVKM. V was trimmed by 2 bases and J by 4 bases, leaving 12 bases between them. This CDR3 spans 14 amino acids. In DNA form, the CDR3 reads TGTGCCAGCAGTTTACGGACACCTCGATACGAGCAGTACTTC. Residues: CASSLRTPRYEQYF.